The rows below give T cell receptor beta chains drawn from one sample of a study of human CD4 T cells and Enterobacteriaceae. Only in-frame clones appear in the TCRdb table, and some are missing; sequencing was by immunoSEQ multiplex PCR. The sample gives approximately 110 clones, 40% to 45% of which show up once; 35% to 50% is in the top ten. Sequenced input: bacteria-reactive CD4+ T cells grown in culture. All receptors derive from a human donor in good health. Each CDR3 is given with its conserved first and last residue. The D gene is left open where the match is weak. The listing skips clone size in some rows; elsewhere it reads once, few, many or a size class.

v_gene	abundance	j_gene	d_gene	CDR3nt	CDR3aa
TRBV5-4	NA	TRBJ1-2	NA	TGTGCCAGCGCGGGTATCCCAGGAAAGACCTATGGCTACACCTTC	CASAGIPGKTYGYTF
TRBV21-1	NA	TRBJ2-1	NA	TGTGCCAGCAGTGAACGAATAGCTCACCATTCCGACAATGAGCAGTTCTTC	CASSERIAHHSDNEQFF
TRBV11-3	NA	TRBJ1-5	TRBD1	TGTGCCAGCAGCTTAGACAGGGGGCAGCCCCAGCATTTT	CASSLDRGQPQHF
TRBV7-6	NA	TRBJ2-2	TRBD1	TGTGCCAGCAGCTTAGGGACAGGGAACACCGGGGAGCTGTTTTTT	CASSLGTGNTGELFF
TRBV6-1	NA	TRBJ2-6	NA	TGTGCCAGCAGTGGATATTCTTATGCACAAAGTCGGGCCAACGTCCTGACTTTC	CASSGYSYAQSRANVLTF
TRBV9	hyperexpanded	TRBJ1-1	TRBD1	TGTGCCAGCAGCGTAGGACAGGGCACTGAAGCTTTCTTT	CASSVGQGTEAFF
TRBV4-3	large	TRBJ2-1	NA	TGCGCCAGCAGCCAGCTAAGCCCACAAGATTACGCCATCCACTACGTCGGGCAGTTCTTC	CASSQLSPQDYAIHYVGQFF
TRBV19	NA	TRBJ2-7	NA	TGTGCCAGTAGTATAGCCCCCACCGTCAGGTACGAGCAGTACTTC	CASSIAPTVRYEQYF
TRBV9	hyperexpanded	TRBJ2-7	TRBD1	TGTGCCAGCGGGCCGGGACAGGGGAGCTACGAGCAGTACTTC	CASGPGQGSYEQYF
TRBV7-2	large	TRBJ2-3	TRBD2	TGTGCCAGCAGCGTCCTAGCGGGGGTTAGTACAGATACGCAGTATTTT	CASSVLAGVSTDTQYF
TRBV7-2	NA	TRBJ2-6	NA	TGTGCCAGCAGCAGGAATGCGAGACGACAAAGTCGGGCCAACGTCCTGACTTTC	CASSRNARRQSRANVLTF
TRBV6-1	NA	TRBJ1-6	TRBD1	TGTGCCAGCAGTGCCGGGACAGGGGATAATTCACCCCTCCACTTT	CASSAGTGDNSPLHF
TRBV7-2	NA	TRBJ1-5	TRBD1	TGTGCCAGCAGCTTAGACAGGGGGCAGCCCCAGCATTTT	CASSLDRGQPQHF
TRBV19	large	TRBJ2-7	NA	TGTGCCAGTAGTTCTGAACCGGGACCCTGGAGGGAGCAGTACTTC	CASSSEPGPWREQYF
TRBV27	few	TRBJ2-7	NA	TGTGCCAGCAGGACCTTAAGACACGGGGTTGTATACGAGCAGTACTTC	CASRTLRHGVVYEQYF
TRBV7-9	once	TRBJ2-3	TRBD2	TGTGCCAGCAGCGTCCTAGCGGGGGTTAGTACAGATACGCAGTATTTT	CASSVLAGVSTDTQYF
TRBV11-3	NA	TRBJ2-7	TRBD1	TGTGCCAGCAGCTTAGACAGGGGGCGCGAGCAGTACTTC	CASSLDRGREQYF
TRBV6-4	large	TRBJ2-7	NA	TGTGCCAGCACCTCGAGGATTGCTACCTACGAGCAGTACTTC	CASTSRIATYEQYF
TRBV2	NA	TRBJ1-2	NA	TGTGCCAGCAGTGAACACTATGGCTACACCTTC	CASSEHYGYTF
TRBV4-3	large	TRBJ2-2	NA	TGCGCCAGCAGCCAAGTCACCAGGGCCGGGGAGCTGTTTTTT	CASSQVTRAGELFF
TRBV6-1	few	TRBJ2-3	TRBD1	TGTGCCAGCAATCAGGGGGAAACAGATACGCAGTATTTT	CASNQGETDTQYF
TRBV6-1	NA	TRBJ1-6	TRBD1	TGTGCCAGTAGTGCCGGGACAGGGGATAATTCACCCCTCCACTTT	CASSAGTGDNSPLHF
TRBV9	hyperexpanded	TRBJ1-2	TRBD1	TGTGCCAGCAGCCCCGGACAGGGAAACTATGGCTACACCTTC	CASSPGQGNYGYTF
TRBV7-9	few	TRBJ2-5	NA	TGTGCCAGCAGCTTACTCCCGTTAGAGACCCAGTACTTC	CASSLLPLETQYF
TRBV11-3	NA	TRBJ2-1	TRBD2	TGTGCCAGCAGCTCAGCCGGGACTAGCGGGGGGGCCAGGGACAATGAGCAGTTCTTC	CASSSAGTSGGARDNEQFF
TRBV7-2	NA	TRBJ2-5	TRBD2	TGTGCCAGCAATAAGTTCCCTTGGCGGGAGGGCCTTAAGACCCAGTACTTC	CASNKFPWREGLKTQYF
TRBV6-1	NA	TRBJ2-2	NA	TGTGCCAGCAGTGACCAACCCACCGGGGAGCTGTTTTTT	CASSDQPTGELFF
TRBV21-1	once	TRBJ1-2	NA	TGTGCCAGCAGCCCCGGACAGGGAAACTATGGCTACACCTTC	CASSPGQGNYGYTF
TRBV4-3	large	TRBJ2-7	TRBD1	TGCGCCAGCAGCCTAAAAACCGGGACAGGGGGCTACGAGCAGTACTTC	CASSLKTGTGGYEQYF
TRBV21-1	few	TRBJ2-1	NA	TGTGCCAGCAGCAAAAGACAGGGCAATGAGCAGTTCTTC	CASSKRQGNEQFF
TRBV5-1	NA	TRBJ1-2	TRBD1	TGCGCCAGCAGCTCGATGGGACAGGGCTTCTATGGCTACACCTTC	CASSSMGQGFYGYTF
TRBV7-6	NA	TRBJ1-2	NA	TGTGCCAGCAGCATAGAAGATAAATCTCGAAAGACCTATGGCTACACCTTC	CASSIEDKSRKTYGYTF
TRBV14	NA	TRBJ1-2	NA	TGTGCCAGCAGCCCACGTCCCCAATATGGCTACACCTTC	CASSPRPQYGYTF
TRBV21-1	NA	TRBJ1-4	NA	TGTGCCAGCAGTTGCAGGTTAGCTACAAAGGTGCATAATGAAAAACTGTTTTTT	CASSCRLATKVHNEKLFF
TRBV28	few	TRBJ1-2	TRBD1	TGTGCCAGCAGTTTAAGGGGGCGTGGCTACACCTTC	CASSLRGRGYTF
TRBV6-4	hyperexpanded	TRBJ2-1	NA	TGTGCCAGCAGTGACTCTGAACGGGATGAGCAGTTCTTC	CASSDSERDEQFF
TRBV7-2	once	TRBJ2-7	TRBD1	TGTGCCAGCAGCTTAGACAGGGGGCGCGAGCAGTACTTC	CASSLDRGREQYF
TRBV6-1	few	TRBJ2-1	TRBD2	TGTGCCAGCAGTGAATTAGCGGGAGGGTACAATGAGCAGTTCTTC	CASSELAGGYNEQFF
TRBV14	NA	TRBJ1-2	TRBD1	TGTGCCAGCAGCCCCGGACAGGGAAACTATGGCTACACCTTC	CASSPGQGNYGYTF
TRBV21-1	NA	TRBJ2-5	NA	TGTGCCAGCAGATTTCGACTAGCTAACACTTTCTCTGAGACCCAGTACTTC	CASRFRLANTFSETQYF
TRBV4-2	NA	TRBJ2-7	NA	TGTGCCAGCAGCCCAGGGGAAACGTTCAACGAGCAGTACTTC	CASSPGETFNEQYF
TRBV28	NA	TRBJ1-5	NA	TGTGCCAGCAGTGATGCCCGCCGGGGCATTAATCAGCCCCAGCATTTT	CASSDARRGINQPQHF
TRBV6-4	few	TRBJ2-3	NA	TGTGCCAGCAGTGAAAGGAATAGCCCAGATACGCAGTATTTT	CASSERNSPDTQYF
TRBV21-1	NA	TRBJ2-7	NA	TGTGCCAGCAGTATGAGAATGCTACACGTGTTAGACGAGCAGTACTTC	CASSMRMLHVLDEQYF
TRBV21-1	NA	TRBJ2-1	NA	TGTGCCAGCAGTACGGCGCTAGCTACACCTTCCGACAATGAGCAGTTCTTC	CASSTALATPSDNEQFF
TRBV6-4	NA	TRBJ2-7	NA	TGTGCCAGCAGTGAAGGAGACAGCTCCTACGAGCAGTACTTC	CASSEGDSSYEQYF
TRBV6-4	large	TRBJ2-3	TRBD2	TGTGCCAGCAGTGCCGGGAGGGAAGGGCCACAAGATACGCAGTATTTT	CASSAGREGPQDTQYF
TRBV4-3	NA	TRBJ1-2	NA	TGCGCCAGCAGCTTTAGAGCAGGACGTCGAAAGATCTATGGCTACACCTTC	CASSFRAGRRKIYGYTF
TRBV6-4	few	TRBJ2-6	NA	TGTGCCAGCAGTGAGGACAACTCTGGGGCCAACGTCCTGACTTTC	CASSEDNSGANVLTF
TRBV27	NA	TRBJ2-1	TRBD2	TGTGCCAGCAGTTCTTTTCTAGCGGGGGCCTACAATGAGCAGTTCTTC	CASSSFLAGAYNEQFF
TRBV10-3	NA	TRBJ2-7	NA	TGTGCCAGCAGTGAAGGAGACAGCTCCTACGAGCAGTACTTC	CASSEGDSSYEQYF